This T cell receptor beta chain was sequenced for a study of blood T cell repertoires in COVID-19. For the study at large: The United States, Italy and Spain supplied acute and convalescent COVID-19 samples. Sources were T cells, B-cell-depleted T cells, or PBMCs; the material itself was cDNA or gDNA.

This CDR3 spans 15 amino acids. Germline V gives CDR1 LGHDT, CDR2 YNNKEL (reference sequence). V shed 0 bases, J shed 8 bases, and the junction held 9 bases outside the gene matches. In the original workflow: Nucleated cell number was recorded as an estimate derived from reference gene primer amplification. Repertoires were generated with immunoSEQ multiplex PCR, while TCRdb's copy carries only in-frame clones and drops some. V and J calls and clone size are those listed in that table; D and trimming were worked out from the DNA. Here the sample spans under 250,000 clones, roughly 84% being singletons. This clone was seen just once.

The J gene is TRBJ1-2, the V gene TRBV3-1 (or the pseudogene TRBV3-2), with 7 bases identical to TRBD1. This clonotype originated in a man aged 50 to 60 with active or convalescent COVID-19. Sequenced material: peripheral blood. DNA for the CDR3: TGTGCCAGCAGCCAAGATACAGGGGCCCTTGAGGGCTACACCTTC. Its protein is CASSQDTGALEGYTF.